These 8 T cell receptor beta chains were all obtained from the same sample, sequenced in a study of blood T cell repertoires in COVID-19. Profiled with immunoSEQ multiplex PCR; TCRdb holds only in-frame clones, not every one. The table includes about 340,000 clones, roughly 90% detected once. The specimen sequenced was PBMCs or T cells enriched from blood (not recorded which). These receptors were obtained from a woman under 40 who had recovered from COVID-19.

The chain's CDR3 is CAGATGNTEAFF. The CDR3 DNA follows: TGTGCCGGCGCCACAGGGAACACTGAAGCTTTCTTT. The rearrangement joins TRBV28 to TRBJ1-1; maybe TRBD1 (5 bases). There are 12 residues in the CDR3. CDR1 and CDR2 from the germline V gene are MDHEN and SYDVKM. V was cut by 11 bases and J by 1 base, with 11 bases left in between.

This chain uses TRBV28 with TRBJ1-1, with D possibly being TRBD1 (5 bases). The CDR3 runs 15 residues. Germline CDR1 reads MDHEN; CDR2 reads SYDVKM. Trimming took 8 bases from V and 4 from J, leaving 20 bases between them. The CDR3 sequence is CASQELAGWATEAFF. The CDR3 DNA reads as TGTGCCAGCCAAGAGTTGGCAGGGTGGGCCACTGAAGCTTTCTTT. Full variable domain (outside the CDR3, taken from reference TRBV28 and TRBJ1-1): DVKVTQSSRYLVKRTGEKVFLECVQDMDHENMFWYRQDPGLGLRLIYFSYDVKMKEKGDIPEGYSVSREKKERFSLILESASTNQTSMYLCASQELAGWATEAFFGQGTRLTVV.

The chain is built from TRBV29-1 and TRBJ1-2; D is perhaps TRBD1 (5 bases). Deletions cut 4 bases from V and 4 bases from J, with 16 bases between. Germline V gene lookup returns CDR1 SQVTM and CDR2 ANQGSEA. This CDR3 region has 14 residues. This CDR3 reads CSVGTGRHTYGYTF. CDR3 nucleotides: TGCAGCGTTGGTACAGGCAGACATACCTATGGCTACACCTTC. Full variable domain (missing parts from reference TRBV29-1 and TRBJ1-2): SAVISQKPSRDICQRGTSLTIQCQVDSQVTMMFWYRQQPGQSLTLIATANQGSEATYESGFVIDKFPISRPNLTFSTLTVSNMSPEDSSIYLCSVGTGRHTYGYTFGSGTRLTVV.

This clone appeared once. The chain has TRBV5-4 and TRBJ2-7; maybe TRBD2 (6 bases). The CDR3 totals 14 residues. V lost 4 bases to trimming and J lost 7 bases, with 18 bases between them. From germline, CDR1 is SGHNT and CDR2 YYREEE (reference sequence). The DNA of the CDR3 is TGTGCCAGCAGCCCAGATGGGGGGTCGCGTGAGCAGTACTTC. Encoded protein: CASSPDGGSREQYF.

The V gene is TRBV6-4, the J gene TRBJ1-6; weak D call: TRBD1 (6 bases). The V gene lost 6 bases and the J gene lost 6 bases, with 15 bases spanning the gap. This CDR3 has 15 residues. CDR1 MRHNA and CDR2 SNTAGT come from the germline V gene. CDR3 in DNA: TGTGCCAGCAGCCGAGCGGGGGCATCTAATTCACCCCTCCACTTT. It encodes CASSRAGASNSPLHF.

This sequence joins TRBV7-8 and TRBJ1-2; possibly TRBD1 for D (5 bases). CDR1 and CDR2 (germline): SGHVS, FQNEAQ. The CDR3 runs 14 residues. Trimming took off 1 base at V and 4 bases at J, with 10 bases between the two ends. The CDR3 spells CASSLEAGLYGYTF. CDR3 DNA: TGTGCCAGCAGCTTAGAAGCAGGGCTCTATGGCTACACCTTC.

The rearrangement links TRBV25-1 to TRBJ1-1, with D possibly TRBD1 on 5 matching bases. Germline lookup yields CDR1 MGHDK and CDR2 SYGVNS. V shed 1 base and J shed 9 bases, with 12 bases lying between them. The CDR3 loop spans 13 amino acids. The CDR3 DNA is TGTGCCAGCAGTGAATGGGACTCGGGGAAAGCTTTCTTT. This translates into CASSEWDSGKAFF.

The chain links TRBV11-3 to TRBJ2-7; TRBD2 matches at 14 bases. The germline V gene encodes CDR1 SGHNT and CDR2 YENEEA. This CDR3 has 15 amino acids. J gave up 5 bases and V 5 bases, and 5 bases lay outside the gene matches. The CDR3 nucleotides are TGTGCCAGCAGCGCGGGACTAGCGGGGGTTAACGAGCAGTACTTC. Protein: CASSAGLAGVNEQYF.